Listed here are 26 T cell receptor beta chains from one sample, sequenced in a study of T-cell reconstitution after alpha-beta-depleted transplantation in children. Library preparation (for TCRbeta) was performed with unique molecular identifiers. TCRdb re-derived calls from the PCR reads in MiXCR, one entry per CDR3 protein. The sample consists of about 980,000 distinct CDR3 sequences, less than 30% of them appearing once. The sample here was PBMCs, mostly from graft donor cells, taken 360 days after TCRalphabeta/CD19-depleted stem cell transplant. The receptors derive from a boy younger than two who had a stem cell transplant for SCID, so the T cells may come from the graft donor.

V gene TRBV11-2 combines with J gene TRBJ1-1; D unclear. V lost 3 bases and J lost 6, with 8 bases in between. This CDR3 has 12 amino acids. Looked up from germline, CDR1 is SGHAT and CDR2 is FQNNGV. CDR3 DNA: TGTGCCAGCAGCTTTATAGTCTCTGAAGCTTTCTTT. Amino acids: CASSFIVSEAFF.

In this sample, this clonotype turned up a few times. The chain employs TRBV7-9 and TRBJ2-6; D not resolved. Trimming cost V 6 bases and J 1 base, with 10 bases left between them. The CDR3 sequence is 15 residues long. Per germline, CDR1 SEHNR and CDR2 FQNEAQ (reference sequence). CDR3: CASRVQGSGANVLTF. In nucleotides, the CDR3 is TGTGCCAGCAGGGTACAAGGATCTGGGGCCAACGTCCTGACTTTC.

The V gene is TRBV12-3 or TRBV12-4, the J gene TRBJ1-4, with D unresolved. V lost 4 bases and J 4 bases, leaving 7 bases between the germline ends. The CDR3 covers 13 residues. CDR3 sequence (DNA): TGTGCCAGCAGTTACGGGGTTAATGAAAAACTGTTTTTT. It yields the protein CASSYGVNEKLFF.

J is TRBJ2-1 and V is TRBV6-5, with 11 bases fitting TRBD2. V lost 2 bases, J lost 8 bases, and 11 bases stayed unmatched. This CDR3 contains 17 residues. Germline CDR1 reads MNHEY; CDR2 reads SVGAGI. The CDR3 DNA reads as TGTGCCAGCAGTTACCACCCACTAGCGGGGGAGAGGTATGAGCAGTTCTTC. Encoded protein: CASSYHPLAGERYEQFF.

The V and J genes are TRBV7-3 and TRBJ2-3; 7 bases align to TRBD2. The germline gives CDR1 SGHTA, CDR2 FQGTGA. The junction had 8 bases not matched to a gene; V was cut back by 5 bases and J by 12 bases. The CDR3 is made up of 12 amino acids. Written as DNA, the CDR3 is TGTGCCAGCAGCCGACCGCGGGGGATCCAGTATTTT. Translated, it gives CASSRPRGIQYF.

This clonotype has a handful of counts. This chain connects TRBV7-9 to TRBJ2-1; 10 bases agree with TRBD2. With V trimmed by 1 base and J by 7 bases, 4 bases remained unmatched. Looked up from germline, CDR1 is SEHNR and CDR2 is FQNEAQ (reference sequence). The CDR3 is 15 residues long. DNA for the CDR3: TGTGCCAGCAGCTTAGGACTAGCGGGTACAAATGAGCAGTTCTTC. The encoded protein is CASSLGLAGTNEQFF.

This clonotype came up a few times. This chain links TRBV18 with TRBJ2-7; 10 positions match TRBD2. The CDR3 is 15 residues long. Trimming took 5 bases from V and 5 from J; bases not matched to a gene: 9. Germline loops: CDR1 KGHSH, CDR2 LQKENI. This CDR3 reads CASSTTASGGHEQYF. CDR3 bases: TGTGCCAGCTCAACCACGGCTAGCGGGGGCCACGAGCAGTACTTC.

This clonotype has only a few counts. The chain has TRBV5-5 and TRBJ2-3; TRBD1 aligns across 9 bases. Germline V gives CDR1 SGHKS, CDR2 YYEKEE (reference sequence). V dropped 2 bases and J dropped 3; count of bases not matched to a gene: 4. The CDR3 runs to 15 residues. The CDR3 bases are TGTGCCAGCAGCTTACCCGGGACAGGGACAGATACGCAGTATTTT. It specifies CASSLPGTGTDTQYF. The whole variable domain, remainder taken from reference TRBV5-5 and TRBJ2-3, is DAGVTQSPTHLIKTRGQQVTLRCSPISGHKSVSWYQQVLGQGPQFIFQYYEKEERGRGNFPDRFSARQFPNYSSELNVNALLLGDSALYLCASSLPGTGTDTQYFGPGTRLTVL.

The V gene is TRBV7-8, the J gene TRBJ2-5; weak D call: TRBD2 (5 bases). The CDR3 is 12 residues long. V was clipped by 6 bases and J by 5 bases, with 10 bases between them. Germline assignment: CDR1 SGHVS and CDR2 FQNEAQ. CDR3: CASRTRLETQYF. DNA of the CDR3: TGTGCCAGCAGAACTAGATTGGAGACCCAGTACTTC. Full variable domain (remainder filled in from reference TRBV7-8 and TRBJ2-5): GAGVSQSPRYKVAKRGQDVALRCDPISGHVSLFWYQQALGQGPEFLTYFQNEAQLDKSGLPSDRFFAERPEGSVSTLKIQRTQQEDSAVYLCASRTRLETQYFGPGTRLLVL.

This clonotype has just a few counts. The rearrangement joins TRBV7-2 to TRBJ2-3, with 14 bases aligning to TRBD2. The CDR3 totals 17 residues. Germline trimming cut 5 bases from V and 2 bases from J; bases unmatched to any gene: 6. Germline loops: CDR1 SGHTA, CDR2 FQGNSA. The CDR3 here is CASSTGLAGGFTDTQYF. The CDR3, as DNA: TGTGCCAGCAGCACCGGACTAGCGGGGGGCTTCACAGATACGCAGTATTTT.

This clonotype was recorded a few times. The gene calls are TRBV7-8 and TRBJ2-3; D uncertain. Germline CDR1 and CDR2: SGHVS and FQNEAQ. V lost 0 bases to trimming and J lost 2 bases, with 3 bases between them. This CDR3 spans 13 amino acids. The CDR3 sequence: CASSLADTDTQYF. CDR3 bases: TGTGCCAGCAGCTTAGCCGACACAGATACGCAGTATTTT.

The chain recombines TRBV2 with TRBJ1-3; 7 nucleotides align to TRBD1. This CDR3 is built from 14 residues. Germline lookup yields CDR1 SNHLY and CDR2 FYNNEI. V trimming: 7 bases; J trimming: 8 bases; junction bases outside the gene matches: 11. CDR3 loop: CASNRGDVGDTIYF. DNA of the CDR3: TGTGCCAGCAACAGGGGCGATGTAGGCGACACCATATATTTT.

CDR3 sequence (DNA): TGTGCCAGCAGCCCAGCTAGCGGTTGGGATACGCAGTATTTT. It specifies CASSPASGWDTQYF. The chain recombines TRBV7-6 with TRBJ2-3; 7 nucleotides align to TRBD2. V trimming: 5 bases; J trimming: 6 bases; junction bases outside the gene matches: 8. This CDR3 spans 14 amino acids. Germline V gene sequence: CDR1 SGHVS, CDR2 FNYEAQ.

This clonotype has only a few counts. This rearrangement joins TRBV5-1 to TRBJ2-7; TRBD1 agrees at 7 bases. Germline CDR1 and CDR2: SGHRS and YFSETQ. The CDR3 consists of 15 residues. J gave up 5 bases and V 0 bases, and 8 bases lay outside the gene matches. The CDR3 DNA sequence: TGCGCCAGCAGCTTGGGGACAGGTACATCCGACGAGCAGTACTTC. It translates to CASSLGTGTSDEQYF.

This clonotype was recorded once. The chain links TRBV7-2 to TRBJ2-3; 9 positions match TRBD2. Germline CDR1 reads SGHTA; CDR2 reads FQGNSA. The CDR3 spans 17 residues. V was pared by 1 base and J by 6 bases, with 11 bases of the junction left unmatched. As DNA, the CDR3 is TGTGCCAGCAGCTTAGGAAGGGGCGGGGGGGCCGTCGATACGCAGTATTTT. This translates into CASSLGRGGGAVDTQYF.

A few counts support this clonotype. The chain employs TRBV5-5 and TRBJ2-7; D perhaps matches TRBD1 (5 bases). V dropped 4 bases and J dropped 4 bases, with 9 bases sitting between them. CDR1 and CDR2 from the germline V gene are SGHKS and YYEKEE (reference sequence). This CDR3 is built from 12 residues. The CDR3 nucleotides are TGTGCCAGCAGCACGGACATATACGAGCAGTACTTC. Translation: CASSTDIYEQYF.

This clonotype has more than one count but fewer than ten. DNA of the CDR3: TGTGCCAGCAGCCCGGACAGGGTAGCGAACACCGGGGAGCTGTTTTTT. This codes for CASSPDRVANTGELFF. J is TRBJ2-2 and V is TRBV7-3; 8 bases fit TRBD1. The germline V gene encodes CDR1 SGHTA and CDR2 FQGTGA. V lost 5 bases and J lost 0; bases outside the gene matches: 5. This CDR3 has 16 residues.

This clonotype was detected a few times. This chain uses TRBV6-2 or TRBV6-3 with TRBJ2-2; 12 bases are shared with TRBD2. Germline trimming cut 2 bases from V and 6 bases from J; bases unmatched to any gene: 4. This CDR3 region has 16 residues. In germline, CDR1 is MNHEY, CDR2 SVGEGT. The CDR3 nucleotides are TGTGCCAGCAGTTACGGCCTAGCGGGGGGGCCCGGGGAGCTGTTTTTT. This gives the protein CASSYGLAGGPGELFF.

This chain uses TRBV5-1 with TRBJ2-7; 8 bases line up with TRBD2. This CDR3 is 18 amino acids long. With 2 bases clipped from V and 3 bases from J, the junction kept 16 bases outside the gene matches. Germline values: CDR1 SGHRS, CDR2 YFSETQ. The CDR3 loop reads CASSFRSGGIKGHYEQYF. The CDR3 bases are TGCGCCAGCAGCTTTAGGAGCGGGGGTATCAAAGGGCACTACGAGCAGTACTTC.

The rearrangement uses TRBV4-1 and TRBJ2-2, with 8 nucleotides matching TRBD1. CDR1 MGHRA and CDR2 YSYEKL come from the germline V gene. The ends lost 2 bases at V and 4 bases at J; junction bases unmatched: 6. The CDR3 loop spans 16 amino acids. This chain's CDR3 is CASSQPRQGSTGELFF. The CDR3 nucleotides read TGCGCCAGCAGCCAACCCAGACAGGGGTCCACCGGGGAGCTGTTTTTT.

This chain uses TRBV24-1 with TRBJ2-5, with 11 bases matching TRBD2. The CDR3 spans 17 residues. CDR1 and CDR2 (germline): KGHDR, SFDVKD. V lost 2 bases and J lost 5; bases outside the gene matches: 9. The CDR3 spells CATSDSSGGSIGETQYF. The CDR3 DNA reads TGTGCCACCAGTGATTCTAGCGGGGGGTCGATTGGGGAGACCCAGTACTTC.

The sample holds a few counts of this clonotype. This rearrangement joins TRBV7-9 to TRBJ2-1; TRBD2 is a possible D gene (7 bases). Germline loops: CDR1 SEHNR, CDR2 FQNEAQ (reference sequence). The CDR3 sequence is 15 residues long. Deletions cut 0 bases from V and 8 bases from J, with 14 bases between. The CDR3 region has the DNA TGTGCCAGCAGCTTAGCGTATGGGGGGGCCGATGAGCAGTTCTTC. Translation: CASSLAYGGADEQFF.

This clonotype turned up a few times. This chain links TRBV9 with TRBJ1-2; D gene uncertain. This CDR3 is 12 amino acids long. V lost 3 bases and J lost 3, with 6 bases in between. Germline V lookup: CDR1 SGDLS, CDR2 YYNGEE. The DNA of the CDR3 is TGTGCCAGCAGCGGTGGTGACTATGGCTACACCTTC. Translated: CASSGGDYGYTF.

This chain uses TRBV7-8 with TRBJ1-4; no reliable D call. Germline V gene lookup returns CDR1 SGHVS and CDR2 FQNEAQ. Deletions cut 1 base from V and 7 bases from J, with 16 bases between. The CDR3 is made up of 16 amino acids. CDR3 protein: CASSLVPSRFSEKLFF. The CDR3 DNA reads TGTGCCAGCAGCTTAGTCCCTTCGCGGTTTAGTGAAAAACTGTTTTTT.

The chain employs TRBV7-9 and TRBJ1-6, with unresolved D. Trimming pared 5 bases from V and 5 bases from J, leaving 13 bases between. CDR1 is SEHNR, CDR2 FQNEAQ, per germline (reference sequence). This CDR3 region has 15 residues. CDR3 in amino acids: CASSPGLKDNSPLHF. As DNA, the CDR3 is TGTGCCAGCAGCCCCGGGCTGAAGGATAATTCACCCCTCCACTTT.

This clonotype has only a few counts. CDR3 in amino acids: CASSWTGALTYEQYF. CDR3 bases: TGTGCCAGCAGTTGGACGGGGGCCCTCACCTACGAGCAGTACTTC. The chain joins TRBV12-3 or TRBV12-4 to TRBJ2-7; D may correspond to TRBD1 or TRBD2 (6 bases each). V lost 4 bases to trimming and J lost 2 bases, with 15 bases between them. This CDR3 spans 15 amino acids.